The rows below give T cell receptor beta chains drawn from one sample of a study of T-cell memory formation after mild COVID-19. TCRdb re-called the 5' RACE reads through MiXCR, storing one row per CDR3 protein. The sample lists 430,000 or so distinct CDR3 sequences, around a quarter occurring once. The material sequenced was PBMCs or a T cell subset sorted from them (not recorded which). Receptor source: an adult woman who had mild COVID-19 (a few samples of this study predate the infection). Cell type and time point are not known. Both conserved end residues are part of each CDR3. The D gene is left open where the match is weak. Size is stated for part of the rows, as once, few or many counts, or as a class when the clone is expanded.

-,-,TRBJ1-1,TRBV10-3,CAISEYGRNTEAFF,TGTGCCATCAGTGAGTACGGACGGAACACTGAAGCTTTCTTT
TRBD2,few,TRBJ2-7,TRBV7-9,CASSPREGTSASYEQYF,TGTGCCAGCAGCCCGCGTGAGGGGACTAGCGCCTCCTACGAGCAGTACTTC
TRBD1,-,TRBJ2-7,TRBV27,CASSFGTGGNYEQYF,TGTGCCAGCAGTTTTGGGACAGGGGGGAACTACGAGCAGTACTTC
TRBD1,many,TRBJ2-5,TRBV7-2,CASSFGQGQETQYF,TGTGCCAGCAGCTTCGGACAGGGGCAAGAGACCCAGTACTTC
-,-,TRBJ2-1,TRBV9,CASSSQRGGYNEQFF,TGTGCCAGCAGCTCCCAGAGGGGGGGTTACAATGAGCAGTTCTTC
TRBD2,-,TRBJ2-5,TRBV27,CASRLASGGETQYF,TGTGCCAGCAGACTAGCGTCCGGGGGGGAGACCCAGTACTTC
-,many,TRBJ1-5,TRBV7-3,CASSLGLNQPQHF,TGTGCCAGCAGCTTAGGGCTGAATCAGCCCCAGCATTTT
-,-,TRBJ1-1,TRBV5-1,CASSPGSQVEVAFF,TGCGCCAGCAGCCCGGGGTCCCAGGTCGAAGTCGCTTTCTTT
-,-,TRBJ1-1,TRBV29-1,CSVVTPRRSEAFF,TGCAGCGTTGTCACGCCCCGGCGGTCCGAAGCTTTCTTT
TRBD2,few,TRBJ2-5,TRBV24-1,CATSAHLAGEPQETQYF,TGTGCCACCAGCGCCCATCTAGCGGGAGAGCCCCAAGAGACCCAGTACTTC
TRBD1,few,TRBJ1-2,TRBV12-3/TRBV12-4,CASSYLPGGRDGYTF,TGTGCCAGCAGCTACCTCCCAGGGGGCAGGGATGGCTACACCTTC
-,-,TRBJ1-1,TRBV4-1,CASSPNEGGAARIPF,TGCGCCAGCAGCCCCAACGAAGGGGGGGCCGCCCGAATTCCGTTT
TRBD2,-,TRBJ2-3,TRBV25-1,CASSGEGPTDTQYF,TGTGCCAGCAGTGGGGAGGGACCCACAGATACGCAGTATTTT
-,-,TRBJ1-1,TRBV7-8,CATNNPGTRNTEAFF,TGTGCCACCAATAACCCCGGGACACGGAACACTGAAGCTTTCTTT
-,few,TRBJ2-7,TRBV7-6,CASSLNRHEQYF,TGTGCCAGCAGCTTAAATCGCCACGAGCAGTACTTC
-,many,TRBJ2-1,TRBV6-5,CASRLGTLDNEQFF,TGTGCCAGCCGACTCGGGACCCTAGACAATGAGCAGTTCTTC
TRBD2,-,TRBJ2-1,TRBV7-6,CASSTQAGGYSNEQFF,TGTGCCAGCAGCACTCAAGCGGGAGGGTATTCAAATGAGCAGTTCTTC
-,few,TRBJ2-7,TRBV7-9,CASTLGGFPYEQYF,TGTGCCAGCACCCTAGGGGGTTTTCCCTACGAGCAGTACTTC
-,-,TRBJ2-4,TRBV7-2,CASSGTSHIQYF,TGTGCCAGCAGTGGGACCTCCCACATTCAGTACTTC
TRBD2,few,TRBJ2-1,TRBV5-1,CASSAAGGHSNEQFF,TGCGCCAGCAGCGCAGCGGGAGGCCACTCCAATGAGCAGTTCTTC
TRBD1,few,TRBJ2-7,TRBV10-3,CAISGATGGGEQYF,TGTGCCATCAGTGGGGCGACAGGGGGCGGCGAGCAGTACTTC
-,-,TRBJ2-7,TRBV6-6,CASSYRDGGSEQYF,TGTGCCAGCAGTTACCGGGACGGGGGATCCGAGCAGTACTTC
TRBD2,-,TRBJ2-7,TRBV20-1,CSAREGTSTYEQYF,TGCAGTGCTAGGGAAGGGACTAGCACCTACGAGCAGTACTTC
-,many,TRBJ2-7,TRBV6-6,CASSYDFRFEQYF,TGTGCCAGCAGTTACGACTTCAGGTTCGAGCAGTACTTC
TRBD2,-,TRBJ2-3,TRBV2,CASTDAHSGSPDTQYF,TGTGCCAGCACCGACGCTCATAGCGGGAGTCCAGATACGCAGTATTTT
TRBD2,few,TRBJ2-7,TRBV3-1,CASSQTNGLAGDEQYF,TGTGCCAGCAGCCAAACCAACGGACTAGCGGGAGACGAGCAGTACTTC
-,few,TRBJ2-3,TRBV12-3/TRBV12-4,CASSLLDSHTDTQYF,TGTGCCAGCAGTTTATTAGACTCCCACACAGATACGCAGTATTTT
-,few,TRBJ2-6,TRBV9,CASSGRGSGGANVLTF,TGTGCCTCCTCTGGAAGGGGTTCTGGTGGGGCCAACGTCCTGACTTTC
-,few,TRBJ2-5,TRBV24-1,CATMRDQETQYF,TGTGCCACTATGAGGGATCAAGAGACCCAGTACTTC
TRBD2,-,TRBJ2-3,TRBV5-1,CASSRGLAGSTDTQYF,TGCGCCAGCAGCCGCGGACTAGCGGGGAGCACAGATACGCAGTATTTT
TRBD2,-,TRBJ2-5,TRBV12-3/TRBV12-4,CASRPGTSQETQYF,TGTGCCAGCAGACCCGGGACTAGTCAAGAGACCCAGTACTTC
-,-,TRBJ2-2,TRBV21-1,CASSKAATGLTGELFF,TGTGCCAGCAGCAAAGCGGCGACAGGGCTCACCGGGGAGCTGTTTTTT
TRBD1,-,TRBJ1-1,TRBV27,CASSHMLTGGLTEAFF,TGTGCCAGCAGCCACATGCTCACAGGGGGGCTCACTGAAGCTTTCTTT
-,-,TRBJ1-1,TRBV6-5,CASSYSLKNTEAFF,TGTGCCAGCAGTTACTCCCTCAAGAACACTGAAGCTTTCTTT
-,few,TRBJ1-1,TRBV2,CASSEGWGLVGTEAFF,TGTGCCAGCAGTGAAGGATGGGGGCTCGTTGGCACTGAAGCTTTCTTT